Presented here are 23 T cell receptor beta chains from one specimen sequenced in a study of blood T cell repertoires in COVID-19. Assay: immunoSEQ multiplex PCR; the TCRdb copy retains only in-frame clones and omits some. This sample has 200,000 to 250,000 clones, with approximately 80% found just once. Sequences were obtained from PBMCs or T cells enriched from blood (not recorded which). Receptors originate from a man between 35 and 55 years old who had recovered from COVID-19.

CDR3 nucleotide sequence: TGTGCCAGCAGCGTGTTTTCAGGGACTAATGAAAAACTGTTTTTT. Its translation is CASSVFSGTNEKLFF. This sequence joins TRBV7-9 and TRBJ1-4, with D perhaps TRBD1 (5 bases). Looked up from germline, CDR1 is SEHNR and CDR2 is FQNEAQ (reference sequence). CDR3 length: 15 residues. The V end was cut by 5 bases, the J end by 2 bases, with 12 bases between.

This clone showed up just once. J is TRBJ1-3 and V is TRBV12-3 or TRBV12-4; unclear D gene. Trimming stripped 3 bases from V and 2 bases from J, with 5 bases between. The CDR3 covers 13 residues. The CDR3, as DNA: TGTGCCAGCAGTTTTTATCCTGGAAACACCATATATTTT. It encodes CASSFYPGNTIYF.

The chain has TRBV2 and TRBJ1-5, with 7 nucleotides matching TRBD1. V lost 5 bases, J lost 3 bases, and 4 bases stayed unmatched. This CDR3 is built from 14 residues. The V gene's germline CDR1 is SNHLY and CDR2 FYNNEI. The DNA of the CDR3 is TGTGCCAGCAGTCCACAGGGGTCCAATCAGCCCCAGCATTTT. It encodes CASSPQGSNQPQHF.

The chain combines TRBV30 with TRBJ1-6; 7 nucleotides line up with TRBD1. Unmatched junction bases numbered 5, after V lost 2 bases and J lost 7 bases. Germline assignment: CDR1 GTSNPN and CDR2 SVGIG (reference sequence). This CDR3 is built from 14 residues. This CDR3 reads CAWSRGQENSPLHF. Written as DNA, the CDR3 is TGTGCCTGGAGTAGGGGGCAGGAAAATTCACCCCTCCACTTT.

V usage is TRBV6-1 and J usage is TRBJ2-7, with 11 nucleotides matching TRBD2. Germline V gene lookup returns CDR1 MNHNS and CDR2 SASEGT. V was pared by 0 bases and J by 4 bases, with 2 bases of the junction left unmatched. The CDR3 has 15 residues. The CDR3 DNA reads TGTGCCAGCAGTGAAGCGACTAGCGGGGCTTACGAGCAGTACTTC. Translation gives CASSEATSGAYEQYF.

This clone has only a few counts. The chain links TRBV5-4 to TRBJ2-3; TRBD2 matches 15 bases. Trimming took 4 bases from V and 10 from J; bases not matched to a gene: 7. This CDR3 comprises 15 residues. The germline V gene has CDR1 SGHNT and CDR2 YYREEE (reference sequence). The CDR3, as DNA: TGTGCCAGCAGCCCCCGGACTAGCGGGGGGGTATCGCAGTATTTT. It codes for CASSPRTSGGVSQYF.

The chain couples TRBV30 to TRBJ1-2; D is uncertain. The V end was cut by 3 bases, the J end by 7 bases, with 12 bases between. From germline, CDR1 is GTSNPN and CDR2 SVGIG (reference sequence). The CDR3 has 12 residues. The CDR3 sequence: CAWRRERSGYTF. The CDR3 bases are TGTGCCTGGAGACGGGAAAGGAGTGGCTACACCTTC.

The CDR3 DNA reads TGTGCCAGCAGCCTCGAGCAGCGCTACGAGCAGTACTTC. This codes for CASSLEQRYEQYF. J is TRBJ2-7 and V is TRBV3-1 (or the pseudogene TRBV3-2); no clear D gene. Germline CDR1 and CDR2: LGHDT and YNNKEL (reference sequence). The length of the CDR3 is 13 residues. Trimming took off 4 bases at V and 3 bases at J, with 10 bases between the two ends.

The chain uses TRBV30 and TRBJ2-7; 11 bases map to TRBD2. This CDR3 region has 14 residues. Trimming removed 5 bases from V and 6 bases from J; junction bases left unmatched: 9. Germline V gene sequence: CDR1 GTSNPN, CDR2 SVGIG (reference sequence). This chain's CDR3 is CAWVGSGTSGEQYF. The CDR3 DNA reads TGTGCCTGGGTCGGTTCCGGGACTAGCGGCGAGCAGTACTTC.

The V call is TRBV9, the J call TRBJ1-2; 9 nucleotides line up with TRBD1. V was pared by 4 bases and J by 5 bases, with 9 bases of the junction left unmatched. This CDR3 region has 15 residues. Germline V gene data show CDR1 as SGDLS and CDR2 as YYNGEE. DNA for the CDR3: TGTGCCAGCAGCCCCGAACCGGGACAGGGTTATGGCTACACCTTC. Residues: CASSPEPGQGYGYTF.

This clone was detected only a few times. The rearrangement links TRBV9 to TRBJ1-4; 10 bases line up with TRBD1. Trimming cost V 1 base and J 8 bases; bases outside gene matches: 2. CDR1 and CDR2 from the germline V gene are SGDLS and YYNGEE. The CDR3 sequence is 14 residues long. The CDR3 DNA reads TGTGCCAGCAGCGTATCGGGACAGGGGGAAAAACTGTTTTTT. This sequence encodes CASSVSGQGEKLFF.

This rearrangement joins TRBV19 to TRBJ2-1; 11 bases match TRBD2. CDR3 size: 18 residues. The germline V gene has CDR1 LNHDA and CDR2 SQIVND (reference sequence). After removal of 8 bases from V and 1 base from J, the junction contained 13 bases not matched to a gene. The CDR3 nucleotides read TGTGCCAGTCAGGGTGGTAGCGGGAGGGGCGGGTCCTACAATGAGCAGTTCTTC. Encoded protein: CASQGGSGRGGSYNEQFF.

The J gene is TRBJ1-2, the V gene TRBV12-3 or TRBV12-4; possible D gene TRBD1, 5 bases. V was clipped by 3 bases and J by 8 bases, with 10 bases between them. The CDR3 has 12 amino acids. The CDR3: CASSFTGVGYTF. For the CDR3, the DNA is TGTGCCAGCAGTTTTACGGGGGTAGGCTACACCTTC.

CDR3 nucleotide sequence: TGTGCCACCAGTAGTAGAGAAAGCACAGATACGCAGTATTTT. Amino acid sequence: CATSSRESTDTQYF. The chain combines TRBV24-1 with TRBJ2-3; D is ambiguous. Trimming stripped 6 bases from V and 0 bases from J, with 9 bases between. The V gene's germline CDR1 is KGHDR and CDR2 SFDVKD. The CDR3 loop spans 14 amino acids.

The rearrangement links TRBV6-5 to TRBJ1-2; 7 nucleotides agree with TRBD1. V gave up 7 bases and J gave up 6 bases; unmatched junction bases: 5. From germline, CDR1 is MNHEY and CDR2 SVGAGI. This CDR3 has 12 residues. Here the CDR3 reads CASTRRGNGYTF. CDR3 sequence (DNA): TGTGCCAGCACTCGCAGGGGGAATGGCTACACCTTC.

The chain links TRBV29-1 to TRBJ2-7, with 7 bases aligning to TRBD1. The CDR3 has 12 amino acids. Germline V gives CDR1 SQVTM, CDR2 ANQGSEA. With 5 bases clipped from V and 6 bases from J, the junction kept 7 bases outside the gene matches. CDR3 sequence (DNA): TGCAGCGTTATCGGACAGGCCTCCGAGCAGTACTTC. This gives the protein CSVIGQASEQYF.

This rearrangement joins TRBV11-1 to TRBJ2-1, with a possible D match to TRBD2 (5 bases). The length of the CDR3 is 14 residues. V shed 5 bases and J shed 7 bases, with 15 bases lying between them. CDR1 and CDR2 (germline): SGHAT, FQDESV (reference sequence). The CDR3 bases are TGTGCCAGCAGCAATTACGGACCGGGGAATGAGCAGTTCTTC. Residues: CASSNYGPGNEQFF. The variable domain in full, with the rest retrieved from reference TRBV11-1 and TRBJ2-1, is EAEVAQSPRYKITEKSQAVAFWCDPISGHATLYWYRQILGQGPELLVQFQDESVVDDSQLPKDRFSAERLKGVDSTLKIQPAELGDSAMYLCASSNYGPGNEQFFGPGTRLTVL.

The chain links TRBV10-3 to TRBJ2-7, with 13 bases fitting TRBD2. V dropped 6 bases and J dropped 2; count of bases not matched to a gene: 1. Germline V CDR1 and CDR2: ENHRY, SYGVKD. This CDR3 spans 14 amino acids. CDR3 protein: CAIRTSGGTYEQYF. The CDR3 bases are TGTGCCATCAGGACTAGCGGGGGGACCTACGAGCAGTACTTC.

The V gene is TRBV3-1 (or the pseudogene TRBV3-2), the J gene TRBJ1-5, with D possibly being TRBD1 (6 bases). The CDR3 extends over 17 amino acids. Germline CDR1 reads LGHDT; CDR2 reads YNNKEL (reference sequence). V was shortened by 4 bases and J by 1 base, with 17 bases between the two germline ends. For the CDR3, the DNA is TGTGCCAGCAGCCCGAACGTCCACACAGGGAGCAATCAGCCCCAGCATTTT. The encoded protein is CASSPNVHTGSNQPQHF.

The chain combines TRBV29-1 with TRBJ2-3; D is ambiguous. V dropped 2 bases and J dropped 2 bases, with 11 bases sitting between them. This CDR3 spans 14 amino acids. Per germline, CDR1 SQVTM and CDR2 ANQGSEA. CDR3 protein: CSVEPSYSTDTQYF. CDR3 in DNA: TGCAGCGTTGAACCCTCGTATTCCACAGATACGCAGTATTTT.

The genes are TRBV11-2 and TRBJ2-1; D might be TRBD1 (5 bases). This CDR3 comprises 17 residues. V was pared by 3 bases and J by 1 base, with 16 bases between. Germline V lookup: CDR1 SGHAT, CDR2 FQNNGV. The CDR3 spells CASSLGWGAQSYNEQFF. The CDR3 DNA reads as TGTGCCAGCAGCTTGGGGTGGGGCGCCCAATCCTACAATGAGCAGTTCTTC.

The chain joins TRBV4-3 to TRBJ2-2; 16 bases align to TRBD2. The germline gives CDR1 LGHNA, CDR2 YSLEER. The CDR3 sequence is 18 residues long. V lost 4 bases, J lost 4 bases, and 6 bases stayed unmatched. The CDR3 loop is CASSPGLAGGRSTGELFF. The CDR3 bases are TGCGCCAGCAGCCCGGGACTAGCGGGGGGGAGAAGCACCGGGGAGCTGTTTTTT.

This clone was seen a few times. This rearrangement joins TRBV3-1 (or the pseudogene TRBV3-2) to TRBJ1-2; possibly TRBD1 for D (5 bases). CDR1 LGHDT and CDR2 YNNKEL come from the germline V gene (reference sequence). Between the trimmed V and J ends, which lost 4 bases and 5 bases, there was a span of 11 bases. This CDR3 comprises 13 residues. CDR3: CASSPLGLYGYTF. In DNA form, the CDR3 reads TGTGCCAGCAGCCCCCTGGGACTTTATGGCTACACCTTC.